The 14 T cell receptor beta chains below all came from one sample that was sequenced in a study of blood T cell repertoires in COVID-19. Sequenced by immunoSEQ multiplex PCR; TCRdb stores in-frame clones only, minus some. This table has around 270,000 clones, approximately 83% appearing once. Sequenced input: peripheral blood. The receptors originated from a person aged 70 to 85 with COVID-19, enrolled during active disease.

This chain joins TRBV6-5 and TRBJ1-6, with 8 bases identical to TRBD1. Losses at the gene ends were 10 bases for V and 6 bases for J; bases not matched to a gene: 8. The CDR3 length is 14 residues. Looked up from germline, CDR1 is MNHEY and CDR2 is SVGAGI. CDR3 residues: CAKGPGTGNSPLHF. The CDR3 DNA sequence: TGTGCCAAGGGACCCGGGACAGGTAATTCACCCCTCCACTTT.

There are a few counts of this clone. The chain uses TRBV6-5 and TRBJ2-7; tentatively, D is TRBD1 (6 bases). The CDR3 has 14 amino acids. The germline CDR1 and CDR2 sequences are MNHEY and SVGAGI. The V end lost 6 bases, the J end lost 2 bases, and 14 bases lay between the germline ends. CDR3 in amino acids: CASSPARGTYEQYF. The CDR3, as DNA: TGTGCCAGCAGCCCCGCCAGGGGAACCTACGAGCAGTACTTC.

This clone was detected a few times. CDR3 residues: CAITPGQGGYGYTF. In DNA, the CDR3 is TGTGCCATCACCCCGGGACAGGGCGGCTATGGCTACACCTTC. The chain employs TRBV10-3 and TRBJ1-2, with 9 positions matching TRBD1. J gave up 4 bases and V 7 bases, and 7 bases lay outside the gene matches. CDR3 length equals 14 residues. Germline V lookup: CDR1 ENHRY, CDR2 SYGVKD.

The rearrangement links TRBV2 to TRBJ1-1; D is undetermined. The CDR3 covers 13 residues. Germline V lookup: CDR1 SNHLY, CDR2 FYNNEI. Trimming cost V 7 bases and J 1 base, with 10 bases left between them. CDR3 DNA: TGTGCCAGCATTCCTGACACGAACACTGAAGCTTTCTTT. Protein product: CASIPDTNTEAFF.

The gene calls are TRBV14 and TRBJ2-5, with a tentative D call TRBD1 (6 bases). Trimming took off 0 bases at V and 5 bases at J, with 10 bases between the two ends. CDR1 and CDR2 from the germline V gene are SGHDN and FVKESK. The CDR3 runs 14 residues. CDR3 bases: TGTGCCAGCAGCCAAGATGGACAGTCTGAGACCCAGTACTTC. Translated, it gives CASSQDGQSETQYF.

CDR3 protein: CASDQGQGSYSNQPQHF. The CDR3 DNA follows: TGTGCCAGTGACCAGGGACAGGGCTCATATAGCAATCAGCCCCAGCATTTT. V gene TRBV19 combines with J gene TRBJ1-5; 9 bases align to TRBD1. J lost 0 bases, V lost 8 bases, and 11 bases had no gene match. CDR1 LNHDA and CDR2 SQIVND come from the germline V gene (reference sequence). CDR3 length: 17 amino acids.

V gene TRBV5-6 combines with J gene TRBJ1-2; TRBD1 might be the D (5 bases). V was trimmed by 1 base and J by 4 bases, leaving 17 bases between them. Germline V CDR1 and CDR2: SGHDT, YYEEEE. This CDR3 has 16 residues. DNA for the CDR3: TGTGCCAGCAGCTTGTATCCCGGGCAGGGTAGCTATGGCTACACCTTC. It yields the protein CASSLYPGQGSYGYTF.

This clone was counted only a few times. The rearrangement joins TRBV6-2 or TRBV6-3 to TRBJ2-1; TRBD2 aligns across 11 bases. The CDR3 has 17 amino acids. V shed 2 bases and J 6 bases; nucleotides not matched to a gene: 9. CDR1 is MNHEY and CDR2 is SVGEGT in the germline V gene. Written as DNA, the CDR3 is TGTGCCAGCAGTTACGAGGTCCTAGCGGGGGGCGGCAATGAGCAGTTCTTC. It translates to CASSYEVLAGGGNEQFF.

The rearrangement links TRBV5-5 to TRBJ1-4; tentatively, D is TRBD1 (5 bases). Deletions cut 4 bases from V and 4 bases from J, with 26 bases between. The germline V gene has CDR1 SGHKS and CDR2 YYEKEE (reference sequence). The CDR3 is 19 residues long. The CDR3 bases are TGTGCCAGCAGCCCGGAAGGTTTAATGGGGGGTGCCGGTAATGAAAAACTGTTTTTT. Its protein product is CASSPEGLMGGAGNEKLFF.

In DNA form, the CDR3 reads TGTGCCAGCAGTTTATTCGCCCTAGGCCCGGGCACTGAAGCTTTCTTT. Protein sequence: CASSLFALGPGTEAFF. The rearrangement links TRBV28 to TRBJ1-1; D unclear. The CDR3 is 16 residues long. V lost 1 base, J lost 4 bases, and 16 bases lay in between. Germline lookup yields CDR1 MDHEN and CDR2 SYDVKM.

This clone is a singleton in its sample. This rearrangement joins TRBV9 to TRBJ2-7; the D gene is possibly TRBD2 (7 bases). Trimming cost V 0 bases and J 4 bases, with 11 bases left between them. Germline values: CDR1 SGDLS, CDR2 YYNGEE. This CDR3 is 14 amino acids long. CDR3 coding DNA: TGTGCCAGCAGCGTAGGAGGGGGAGGGTACGAGCAGTACTTC. Translated, it gives CASSVGGGGYEQYF.

CDR3 amino acids: CAITQNSGNTIYF. The DNA for the CDR3 is TGTGCCATCACCCAGAACTCTGGAAACACCATATATTTT. This chain joins TRBV10-3 and TRBJ1-3; D gene unclear. V shed 7 bases and J shed 0 bases, with 7 bases lying between them. Germline V CDR1 and CDR2: ENHRY, SYGVKD. The length of the CDR3 is 13 residues.

The rearrangement joins TRBV3-1 (or the pseudogene TRBV3-2) to TRBJ1-6, with unresolved D. This CDR3 region has 19 residues. The V gene's germline CDR1 is LGHDT and CDR2 YNNKEL (reference sequence). V lost 0 bases, J lost 8 bases, and 23 bases lay in between. The CDR3 DNA reads as TGTGCCAGCAGCCAAGATGGGTGGGGTGAGGGATCACTTGATTCACCCCTCCACTTT. Translated, it gives CASSQDGWGEGSLDSPLHF.

This clone was counted only a few times. This chain joins TRBV10-2 and TRBJ2-3; 10 nucleotides match TRBD2. The CDR3 length is 16 residues. Germline V gene data show CDR1 as WSHSY and CDR2 as SAAADI. J lost 8 bases, V lost 7 bases, and 15 bases had no gene match. This CDR3 reads CASTPAGTSAGGTQYF. CDR3 sequence (DNA): TGCGCCAGCACCCCCGCCGGGACTAGCGCTGGGGGTACGCAGTATTTT.